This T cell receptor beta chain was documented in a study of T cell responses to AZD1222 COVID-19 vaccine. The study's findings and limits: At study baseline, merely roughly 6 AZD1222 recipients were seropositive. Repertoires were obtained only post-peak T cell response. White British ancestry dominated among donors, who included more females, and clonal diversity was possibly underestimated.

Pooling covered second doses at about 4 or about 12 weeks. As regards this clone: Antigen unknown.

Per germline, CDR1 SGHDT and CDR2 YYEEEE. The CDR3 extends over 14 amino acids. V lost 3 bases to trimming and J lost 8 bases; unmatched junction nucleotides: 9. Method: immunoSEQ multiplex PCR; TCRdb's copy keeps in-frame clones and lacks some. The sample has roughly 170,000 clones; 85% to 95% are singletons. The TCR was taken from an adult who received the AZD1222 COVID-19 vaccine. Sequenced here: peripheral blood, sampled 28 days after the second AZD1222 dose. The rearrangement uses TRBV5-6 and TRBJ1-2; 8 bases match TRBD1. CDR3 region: CASSSGQGRGGYTF. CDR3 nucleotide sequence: TGTGCCAGCAGCTCAGGACAGGGAAGAGGCGGCTACACCTTC.